This paragraph covers one T cell receptor beta chain sequence. Sequenced by immunoSEQ multiplex PCR; TCRdb stores in-frame clones only, minus some. This table holds 400,000 to 500,000 clones, more than 75% found once. Per the germline V gene, CDR1 is SGHTA and CDR2 is FQGNSA. CDR3 length: 16 amino acids. V shed 2 bases, J shed 1 base, and the junction held 6 bases outside the gene matches. The data were taken from a study of blood T cell repertoires in COVID-19. Enrollees, about 18 to 89 years old, lived in fewer than 25 US areas. Participant-given clinical history determined each cohort assignment. Symptom resolution, clearance, or two negative PCRs marked the recovered donors of Cohort 3.

The origin of this receptor is a woman aged 35 to 49 who had recovered from COVID-19. The V and J genes are TRBV7-2 and TRBJ2-3, with TRBD2 matching over 7 bases. Sequencing was performed on PBMCs or T cells enriched from blood (not recorded which). CDR3 sequence reads: CASSLYREEGTDTQYF. The CDR3 nucleotides read TGTGCCAGCAGCTTATACCGGGAGGAGGGCACAGATACGCAGTATTTT.